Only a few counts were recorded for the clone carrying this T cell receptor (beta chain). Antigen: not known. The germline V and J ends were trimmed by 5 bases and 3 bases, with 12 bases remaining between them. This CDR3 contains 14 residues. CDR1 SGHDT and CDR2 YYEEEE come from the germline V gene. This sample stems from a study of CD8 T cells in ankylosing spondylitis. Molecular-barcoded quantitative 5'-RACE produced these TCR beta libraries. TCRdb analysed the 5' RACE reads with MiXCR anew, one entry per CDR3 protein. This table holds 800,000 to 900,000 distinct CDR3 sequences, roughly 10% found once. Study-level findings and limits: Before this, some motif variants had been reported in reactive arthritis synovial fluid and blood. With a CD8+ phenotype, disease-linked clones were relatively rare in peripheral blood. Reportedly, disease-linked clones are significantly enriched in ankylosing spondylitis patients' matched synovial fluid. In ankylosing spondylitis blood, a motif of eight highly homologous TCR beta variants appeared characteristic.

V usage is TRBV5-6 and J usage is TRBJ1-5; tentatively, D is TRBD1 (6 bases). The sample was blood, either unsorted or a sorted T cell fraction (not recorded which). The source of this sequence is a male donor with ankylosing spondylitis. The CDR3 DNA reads TGTGCCAGCAGTTATACAGGGAACAATCAGCCCCAGCATTTT. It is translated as CASSYTGNNQPQHF.